There are many counts of the clone carrying this TCR beta chain. Its specificity is unknown. The use of a sample-barcoded 5' primer and a J-beta primer mix characterized a second PCR of about 6 to 11 cycles. Each single sample gave us at least 3 million CDR3-containing paired-end reads. Each CDR3 protein gets one entry after TCRdb re-called the 5' RACE reads with MiXCR. The sample has some 640,000 distinct CDR3 sequences, 25% to 30% seen once. The data were obtained in a study of blood T cells in healthy people across ages. V lost 5 bases, J lost 4 bases, and 9 bases stayed unmatched. CDR1 is DFQATT and CDR2 is SNEGSKA in the germline V gene (reference sequence). This CDR3 has 15 residues. Study results and caveats: Among T cells, TCR beta diversity per million cells dropped roughly linearly as age rose. Shifts in expanded clonotypes may have been confounded by donor CMV status, which was unknown.

Sequenced material: blood. V is TRBV20-1 and J is TRBJ2-5; 11 bases map to TRBD2. The receptor was derived from a woman aged 80 or over in good health. The CDR3: CSASYGSGGGETQYF. DNA of the CDR3: TGCAGTGCTTCGTATGGTAGCGGGGGGGGAGAGACCCAGTACTTC.